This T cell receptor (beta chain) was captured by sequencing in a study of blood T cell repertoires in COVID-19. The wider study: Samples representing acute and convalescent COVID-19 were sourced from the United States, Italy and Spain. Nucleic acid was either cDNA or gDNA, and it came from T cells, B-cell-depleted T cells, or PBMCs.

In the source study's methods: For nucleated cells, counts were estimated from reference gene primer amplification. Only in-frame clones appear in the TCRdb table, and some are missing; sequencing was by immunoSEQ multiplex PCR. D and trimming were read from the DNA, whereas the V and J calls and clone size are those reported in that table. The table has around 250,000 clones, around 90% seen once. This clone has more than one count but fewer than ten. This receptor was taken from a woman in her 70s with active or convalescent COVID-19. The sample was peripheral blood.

The CDR3 spells CASSGALEAFF. As DNA, the CDR3 is TGCGCCAGCAGCGGAGCCTTGGAAGCTTTCTTT. The gene calls are TRBV5-1 and TRBJ1-1; D is uncertain. V lost 4 bases to trimming and J lost 8 bases, with 9 bases between them. This CDR3 contains 11 residues. CDR1 is SGHRS and CDR2 is YFSETQ in the germline V gene.